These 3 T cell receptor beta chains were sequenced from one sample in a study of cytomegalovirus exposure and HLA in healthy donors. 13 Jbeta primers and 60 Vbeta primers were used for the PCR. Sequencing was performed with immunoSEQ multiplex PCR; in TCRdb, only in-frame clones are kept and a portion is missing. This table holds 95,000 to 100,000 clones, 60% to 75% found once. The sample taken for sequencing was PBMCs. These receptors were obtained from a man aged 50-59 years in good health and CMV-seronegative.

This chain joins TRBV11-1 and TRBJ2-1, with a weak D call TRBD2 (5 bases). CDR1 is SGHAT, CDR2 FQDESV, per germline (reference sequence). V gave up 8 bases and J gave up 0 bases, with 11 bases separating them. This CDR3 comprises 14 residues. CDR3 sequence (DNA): TGTGCCAGCTTCCAAGGGAGCTCCTACAATGAGCAGTTCTTC. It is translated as CASFQGSSYNEQFF.

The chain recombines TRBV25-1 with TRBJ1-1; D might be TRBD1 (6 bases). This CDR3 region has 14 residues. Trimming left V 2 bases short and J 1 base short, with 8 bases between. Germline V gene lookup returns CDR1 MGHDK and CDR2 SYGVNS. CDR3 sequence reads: CASSEPGQNTEAFF. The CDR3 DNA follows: TGTGCCAGCAGTGAACCGGGACAGAACACTGAAGCTTTCTTT.

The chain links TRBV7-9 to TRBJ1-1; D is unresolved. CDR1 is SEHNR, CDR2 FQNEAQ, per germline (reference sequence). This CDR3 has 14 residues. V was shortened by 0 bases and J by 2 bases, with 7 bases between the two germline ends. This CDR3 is CASSLAVQNTEAFF. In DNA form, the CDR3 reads TGTGCCAGCAGCTTAGCTGTACAAAACACTGAAGCTTTCTTT.